The rows below give T cell receptor beta chains drawn from one sample of a study of cytomegalovirus exposure and HLA in healthy donors. The data were produced by immunoSEQ multiplex PCR, yet TCRdb's version contains in-frame clones alone and is incomplete. The sample lists around 120,000 clones; roughly 86% were seen once. Input material: PBMCs. The receptor source for this set is a man between 18 and 29 years old in good health and CMV-seronegative. Both conserved end residues are part of each CDR3. D genes are given only for firm matches.

d_gene	j_gene	v_gene	len	CDR3nt	CDR3aa
TRBD1	TRBJ1-1	TRBV27	14	TGTGCCAGCAGTTTTCTGACAGGGGCGGTGGGAGCTTTCTTT	CASSFLTGAVGAFF
NA	TRBJ1-1	TRBV11-2	15	TGTGCCAGCAGCTTAGAGGGCAGGGGCGGCTCTGAAGCTTTCTTT	CASSLEGRGGSEAFF
NA	TRBJ1-6	TRBV7-9	12	TGTTCCAGCAGTCGTAATTATTCACCCCTCCACTTT	CSSSRNYSPLHF
NA	TRBJ2-5	TRBV7-9	13	TGTGCCAGCAGCTTAGCCCTCCAAGAGACCCAGTACTTC	CASSLALQETQYF
TRBD2	TRBJ2-7	TRBV9	16	TGTGCCAGCAGCGTAGTGAGCGGGGGGGCTCTTTCCGAGCAGTACTTC	CASSVVSGGALSEQYF
NA	TRBJ2-5	TRBV14	13	TGTGCCAGCAGCCAATATAGCCAGGAGACCCAGTACTTC	CASSQYSQETQYF
TRBD2	TRBJ2-1	TRBV27	15	TGTGCCAGCAGATCAGGACTAGCGGGGGCCAATGAGCAGTTCTTC	CASRSGLAGANEQFF
TRBD2	TRBJ2-7	TRBV4-2	14	TGTGCCAGCAGCCAAGAGTGGACTAGCTACGAGCAGTACTTC	CASSQEWTSYEQYF
TRBD1	TRBJ1-2	TRBV9	17	TGTGCCAGCAGCGCCAATACGGTTACAGGGGGCGTTGGTGGCTACACCTTC	CASSANTVTGGVGGYTF
NA	TRBJ1-4	TRBV7-9	15	TGTGCCAGCAGTTTTCGGACAGCGAGAGGTGAAAAACTGTTTTTT	CASSFRTARGEKLFF
NA	TRBJ2-1	TRBV7-3	16	TGTGCCAGCAGCCGAAGTGGGACTTCCCCATGGGATGAGCAGTTCTTC	CASSRSGTSPWDEQFF
TRBD1	TRBJ2-1	TRBV5-1	14	TGCGCCAGCAGCTTGGAAGGGACAGATAATGAGCAGTTCTTC	CASSLEGTDNEQFF
NA	TRBJ1-1	TRBV4-3	17	TGCGCCAGCAGCCAATTCCACGGGGGGGCTGGGGGCACTGAAGCTTTCTTT	CASSQFHGGAGGTEAFF
NA	TRBJ1-2	TRBV25-1	12	TGTGCCAGCCGACAGTCCAACTATGGCTACACCTTC	CASRQSNYGYTF
TRBD1	TRBJ2-7	TRBV4-2	15	TGTGCCAGCAGCCAAACCGGGACAGGGGACTACGAGCAGTACTTC	CASSQTGTGDYEQYF
NA	TRBJ1-2	TRBV5-5	15	TGTGCCAGCAGCCCTGACTGGACAGCGAACTATGGCTACACCTTC	CASSPDWTANYGYTF
TRBD1	TRBJ1-1	TRBV2	14	TGTGCCAGCAGTGAAGTTTTCAGGACAGGCGTAGCTTTCTTT	CASSEVFRTGVAFF
NA	TRBJ1-6	TRBV6-4	13	TGTGCCAGCAGCCCGGGGAGTAATTCACCCCTCCACTTT	CASSPGSNSPLHF
TRBD1	TRBJ1-2	TRBV5-4	15	TGTGCCAGCAGCCAATACGACAGGGAAAGTGGAAGCTACACCTTC	CASSQYDRESGSYTF
TRBD1	TRBJ1-6	TRBV7-9	15	TGTGCCAGCAGCCGCACGACAGGGTTTAATTCACCCCTCCACTTT	CASSRTTGFNSPLHF
TRBD1	TRBJ1-2	TRBV7-9	14	TGTGCCAGCAGCTTAGACGGGACAGATTATGGCTACACCTTC	CASSLDGTDYGYTF
TRBD1	TRBJ2-1	TRBV29-1	16	TGCAGCGTTGTTCGGGTCGGGACAGCCAAACACAATGAGCAGTTCTTC	CSVVRVGTAKHNEQFF
TRBD1	TRBJ1-5	TRBV25-1	17	TGTGCCAGCAGTGATACCCAGGGGGTGGGGAACAATCAGCCCCAGCATTTT	CASSDTQGVGNNQPQHF
NA	TRBJ2-7	TRBV7-9	13	TGTTCCAGCAGCACGGGACTGGAGAACGAGCAGTACTTC	CSSSTGLENEQYF
NA	TRBJ1-2	TRBV25-1	17	TGTGCCAGCAGTGAATCAGGCAGAGCAGACCTGGACTATGGCTACACCTTC	CASSESGRADLDYGYTF
NA	TRBJ2-3	TRBV29-1	13	TGCAGCGTGGAGGGGGGGGACACAGATACGCAGTATTTT	CSVEGGDTDTQYF
TRBD2	TRBJ2-7	TRBV19	16	TGTGCCAGTAGCCCGAATCCGGGACTAGCATTCAGCGAGCAGTACTTC	CASSPNPGLAFSEQYF
NA	TRBJ2-1	TRBV11-2	12	TGTGCCAGCAGCTCGCGGGTTACGGAGCAGTTCTTC	CASSSRVTEQFF